These 13 T cell receptor beta chains were sequenced from one sample in a study of blood T cell repertoires in COVID-19. Libraries were prepared by immunoSEQ multiplex PCR; TCRdb keeps only in-frame clonotypes and omits some of them. Here the sample spans 280,000 or so clones, about 83% being singletons. The sample was peripheral blood. These receptors originate from a woman aged 45 to 65 who had recovered from COVID-19.

The chain is built from TRBV28 and TRBJ1-1; TRBD1 agrees at 9 bases. CDR3 length: 15 amino acids. The V and J ends lost 5 bases and 5 bases, in that order; junction bases with no gene match: 9. Germline V gene sequence: CDR1 MDHEN, CDR2 SYDVKM. The CDR3 DNA sequence: TGTGCCAGCAGTCGGGACAGGGCGGGGAAAACTGAAGCTTTCTTT. Residues: CASSRDRAGKTEAFF.

This chain links TRBV30 with TRBJ2-3; possibly TRBD2 for D (6 bases). The ends were cut back, 2 bases at V and 3 bases at J, with 9 bases in the middle. The CDR3 has 13 residues. In germline, CDR1 is GTSNPN, CDR2 SVGIG (reference sequence). CDR3 loop: CAWSRGLTDTQYF. CDR3 coding DNA: TGTGCCTGGAGTCGGGGACTGACAGATACGCAGTATTTT.

The DNA for the CDR3 is TGCGCCAGCAGCCTCCTTCCGAGCGAGACTAACTATGGCTACACCTTC. Translating gives CASSLLPSETNYGYTF. The chain joins TRBV4-1 to TRBJ1-2; D gene unclear. This CDR3 has 16 residues. Trimming cost V 4 bases and J 0 bases, with 15 bases left between them. In germline, CDR1 is MGHRA, CDR2 YSYEKL.

V is TRBV27 and J is TRBJ2-2; D is perhaps TRBD1 (6 bases). From germline, CDR1 is MNHEY and CDR2 SMNVEV (reference sequence). The CDR3 has 15 residues. Trimming shortened V by 5 bases and J by 2 bases, and 12 bases separated the two germline ends. DNA of the CDR3: TGTGCCAGCAGTCGAGGGGGAGTAAACACCGGGGAGCTGTTTTTT. It encodes CASSRGGVNTGELFF.

The rearrangement uses TRBV7-9 and TRBJ2-5; weak D call: TRBD2 (7 bases). This CDR3 has 15 amino acids. Germline V gene sequence: CDR1 SEHNR, CDR2 FQNEAQ (reference sequence). V was cut by 3 bases and J by 5 bases, with 16 bases left in between. As DNA, the CDR3 is TGTGCCAGCAGCTTTTTGGTGGCGGGGGCGGAGACCCAGTACTTC. Its translation: CASSFLVAGAETQYF.

This chain connects TRBV6-6 to TRBJ2-7, with D perhaps TRBD1 (7 bases). CDR3 length: 13 residues. From germline, CDR1 is MNHNY and CDR2 SVGAGI (reference sequence). The V end was cut by 2 bases, the J end by 7 bases, with 12 bases between. The DNA of the CDR3 is TGTGCCAGCAGTTACACAGGGGCGGGGGAGCAGTACTTC. Encoded protein: CASSYTGAGEQYF.

Concerning this clone: The junction departs from the called germline gene at one end, perhaps through a read error. This sequence joins TRBV28 and TRBJ1-1; 9 bases agree with TRBD1. Germline CDR1 reads MDHEN; CDR2 reads SYDVKM. This CDR3 has 16 residues. The CDR3 sequence is CASSKSSGTGNSEAFF. The CDR3 DNA reads as TGTGCCAGCAGCAAAAGCTCCGGGACAGGGAACTCTGAAGCTTTCTTT.

The V gene is TRBV27, the J gene TRBJ2-3; D is ambiguous. From germline, CDR1 is MNHEY and CDR2 SMNVEV (reference sequence). The CDR3 has 14 residues. Trimming took off 6 bases at V and 0 bases at J, with 10 bases between the two ends. This chain's CDR3 is CASRPVLSTDTQYF. CDR3 coding DNA: TGTGCCAGCAGGCCCGTACTTAGCACAGATACGCAGTATTTT.

The chain recombines TRBV18 with TRBJ1-2, with 8 bases identical to TRBD1. Germline CDR1 and CDR2: KGHSH and LQKENI. The ends lost 0 bases at V and 6 bases at J; junction bases unmatched: 9. This CDR3 is 16 amino acids long. The CDR3 nucleotides are TGTGCCAGCTCACCACCCGGACAGGGAAGAGGAGATGGCTACACCTTC. Protein sequence: CASSPPGQGRGDGYTF.

The rearrangement joins TRBV7-2 to TRBJ2-7, with 11 bases aligning to TRBD2. The V gene's germline CDR1 is SGHTA and CDR2 FQGNSA. After removal of 8 bases from V and 4 bases from J, the junction contained 4 bases not matched to a gene. The CDR3 is made up of 13 amino acids. In DNA, the CDR3 is TGTGCCAGCGGGTGGACTAGCGGGTACGAGCAGTACTTC. Translated, it gives CASGWTSGYEQYF.

The genes are TRBV10-3 and TRBJ2-3, with a weak D call TRBD2 (6 bases). Germline V gene sequence: CDR1 ENHRY, CDR2 SYGVKD. Trimming stripped 4 bases from V and 2 bases from J, with 16 bases between. This CDR3 contains 16 residues. Written as DNA, the CDR3 is TGTGCCATCAGTGGGACTATTGGGACCAACACAGATACGCAGTATTTT. Translation gives CAISGTIGTNTDTQYF.

The CDR3 loop is CASSPPSNSGDRKNYGYTF. The CDR3 nucleotides read TGTGCCAGCTCACCACCATCTAATAGCGGGGACAGAAAAAACTATGGCTACACCTTC. V gene TRBV18 combines with J gene TRBJ1-2, with 7 bases aligning to TRBD1. CDR1 is KGHSH, CDR2 LQKENI, per germline. This CDR3 has 19 residues. V shed 0 bases and J 2 bases; nucleotides not matched to a gene: 15.

V usage is TRBV5-1 and J usage is TRBJ2-1, with 9 positions matching TRBD1. V lost 4 bases, J lost 0 bases, and 2 bases stayed unmatched. The CDR3 contains 15 residues. From germline, CDR1 is SGHRS and CDR2 YFSETQ. CDR3 DNA sequence: TGCGCCAGCAGCCGGACAGGGGACTCCTACAATGAGCAGTTCTTC. Protein sequence: CASSRTGDSYNEQFF.